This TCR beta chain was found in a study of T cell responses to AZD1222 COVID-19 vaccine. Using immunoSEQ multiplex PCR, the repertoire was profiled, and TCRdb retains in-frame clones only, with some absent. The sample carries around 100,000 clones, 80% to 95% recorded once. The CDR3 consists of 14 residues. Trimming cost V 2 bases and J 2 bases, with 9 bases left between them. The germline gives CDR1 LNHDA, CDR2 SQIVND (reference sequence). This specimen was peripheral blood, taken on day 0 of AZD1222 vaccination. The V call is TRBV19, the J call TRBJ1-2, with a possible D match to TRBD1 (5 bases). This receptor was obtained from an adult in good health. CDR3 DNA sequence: TGTGCCAGTAGTATATGGGGGTTGAACTATGGCTACACCTTC. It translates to CASSIWGLNYGYTF.